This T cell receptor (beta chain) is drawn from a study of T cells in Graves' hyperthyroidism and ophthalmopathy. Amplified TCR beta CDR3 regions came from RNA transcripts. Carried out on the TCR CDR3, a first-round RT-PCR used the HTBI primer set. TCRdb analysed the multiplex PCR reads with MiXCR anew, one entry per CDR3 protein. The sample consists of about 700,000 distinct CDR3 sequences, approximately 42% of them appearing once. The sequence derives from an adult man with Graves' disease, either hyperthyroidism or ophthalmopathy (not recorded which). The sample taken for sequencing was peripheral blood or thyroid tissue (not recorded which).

The CDR3 bases are TGCGCCAGCGGAAAGGGGAACACTGAAGCTTTCTTT. Translating it yields CASGKGNTEAFF. The chain carries TRBV5-1 and TRBJ1-1; no clear D. The germline CDR1 and CDR2 sequences are SGHRS and YFSETQ. The CDR3 contains 12 residues. The germline V and J ends were trimmed by 7 bases and 1 base, with 8 bases remaining between them.